The rows below give T cell receptor beta chains drawn from one sample of a study of blood T cell repertoires in COVID-19. Using immunoSEQ multiplex PCR, the repertoire was profiled, and TCRdb retains in-frame clones only, with some absent. There are about 92,000 clones in the sample; about 70% occur only once, and about 26% lies in the top ten. Input material: peripheral blood. The receptors stem from a woman in her sixties in a cohort sampled during active or convalescent COVID-19. Each CDR3 is given with its conserved first and last residue. D genes are given only for firm matches. Some rows have no size entry. The others give once, few or many, or a class for an expanded clone.

D gene: .; clone size: .; J gene: TRBJ2-1; V gene: TRBV2; CDR3 DNA: TGTGCCAGCAGGGGGGCCGGGGCGAATTTCTACAATGAGCAGTTCTTC; CDR3 protein: CASRGAGANFYNEQFF
D gene: .; clone size: .; J gene: TRBJ1-1; V gene: TRBV28; CDR3 DNA: TGTGCCAGCAGTTTACTTCGAGGGAACACTGAAGCTTTCTTT; CDR3 protein: CASSLLRGNTEAFF
D gene: TRBD2; clone size: .; J gene: TRBJ2-5; V gene: TRBV5-1; CDR3 DNA: TGCGCCAGCAGCTTGGTCTATAGGCGGGGGGAGACCCAGTACTTC; CDR3 protein: CASSLVYRRGETQYF
D gene: TRBD1; clone size: many; J gene: TRBJ1-6; V gene: TRBV3-1/TRBV3-2; CDR3 DNA: TGTGCCAGCAGCCAAGGACAGGGAGGATCACCCCTCCACTTT; CDR3 protein: CASSQGQGGSPLHF
D gene: TRBD1; clone size: .; J gene: TRBJ1-1; V gene: TRBV4-1; CDR3 DNA: TGCGCCAGCAGCCAAAGGGTGACAGGGAGCTTGAGGAGCCCTGAAGCTTTCTTT; CDR3 protein: CASSQRVTGSLRSPEAFF
D gene: TRBD2; clone size: .; J gene: TRBJ2-4; V gene: TRBV6-2/TRBV6-3; CDR3 DNA: TGTGCCAGCAGTTCTCGGACTAGCGGGGGGTTTAGAAACATTCAGTACTTC; CDR3 protein: CASSSRTSGGFRNIQYF
D gene: .; clone size: few; J gene: TRBJ1-1; V gene: TRBV28; CDR3 DNA: TGTGCCAGCAGTTTATCCGGGTCTAACACTGAAGCTTTCTTT; CDR3 protein: CASSLSGSNTEAFF
D gene: .; clone size: few; J gene: TRBJ1-2; V gene: TRBV2; CDR3 DNA: TGTGCCACCCTGATGGGGCGTAACTATGGCTACACCTTC; CDR3 protein: CATLMGRNYGYTF
D gene: TRBD2; clone size: .; J gene: TRBJ2-1; V gene: TRBV7-9; CDR3 DNA: TGTGCCAGCAGCCTGACTAGCGGGGGATACAATGAGCAGTTCTTC; CDR3 protein: CASSLTSGGYNEQFF
D gene: .; clone size: .; J gene: TRBJ1-6; V gene: TRBV18; CDR3 DNA: TGTGCCAGCTCCACCGCTAGCTCCTATAATTCACCCCTCCACTTT; CDR3 protein: CASSTASSYNSPLHF
D gene: .; clone size: .; J gene: TRBJ1-1; V gene: TRBV18; CDR3 DNA: TGTGCCAGCTCATGGAAACTGTTGGAGGGGTCTGGCACTGAAGCTTTCTTT; CDR3 protein: CASSWKLLEGSGTEAFF
D gene: TRBD1; clone size: once; J gene: TRBJ1-2; V gene: TRBV3-1/TRBV3-2; CDR3 DNA: TGTGCCAGCAGCCAAAGCCCAGGGGGCTGGGGCTACACCTTC; CDR3 protein: CASSQSPGGWGYTF
D gene: TRBD1; clone size: .; J gene: TRBJ2-5; V gene: TRBV6-5; CDR3 DNA: TGTGCCAGCAATTTGGACAGGGGGTTTACCGAGACCCAGTACTTC; CDR3 protein: CASNLDRGFTETQYF
D gene: .; clone size: .; J gene: TRBJ1-6; V gene: TRBV7-8; CDR3 DNA: TGTGCCAGCAGCTTAGTCGGGGGCTCCTATAATTCACCCCTCCACTTT; CDR3 protein: CASSLVGGSYNSPLHF
D gene: TRBD2; clone size: .; J gene: TRBJ2-2; V gene: TRBV5-8; CDR3 DNA: TGTGCCAGCAGCTTCGGACTAGCGGGGAACACCGGGGAGCTGTTTTTT; CDR3 protein: CASSFGLAGNTGELFF